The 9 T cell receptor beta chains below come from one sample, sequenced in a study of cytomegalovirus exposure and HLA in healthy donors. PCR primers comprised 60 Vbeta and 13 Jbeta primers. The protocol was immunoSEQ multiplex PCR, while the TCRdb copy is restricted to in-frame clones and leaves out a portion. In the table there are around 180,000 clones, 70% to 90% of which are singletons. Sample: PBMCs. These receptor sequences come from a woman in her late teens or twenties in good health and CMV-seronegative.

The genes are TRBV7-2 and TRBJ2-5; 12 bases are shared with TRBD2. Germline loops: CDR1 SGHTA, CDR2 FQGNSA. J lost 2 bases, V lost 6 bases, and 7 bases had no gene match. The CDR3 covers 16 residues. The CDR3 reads CASRPTSGGSQETQYF. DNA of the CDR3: TGTGCCAGCAGGCCAACTAGCGGGGGGAGTCAAGAGACCCAGTACTTC.

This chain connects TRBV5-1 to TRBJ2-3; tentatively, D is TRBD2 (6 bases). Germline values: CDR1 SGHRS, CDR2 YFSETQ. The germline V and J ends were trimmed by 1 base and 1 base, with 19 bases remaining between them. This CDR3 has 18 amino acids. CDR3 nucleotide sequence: TGCGCCAGCAGCTTGTCGCCCATAAGGACGGGGGGCACAGATACGCAGTATTTT. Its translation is CASSLSPIRTGGTDTQYF.

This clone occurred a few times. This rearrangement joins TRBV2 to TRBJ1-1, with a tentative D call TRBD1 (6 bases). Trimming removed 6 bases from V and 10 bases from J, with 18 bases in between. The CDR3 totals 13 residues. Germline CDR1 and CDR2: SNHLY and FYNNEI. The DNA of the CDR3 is TGTGCCAGCAGCCGGGACACAACGCGTCTAGCTTTCTTT. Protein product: CASSRDTTRLAFF.

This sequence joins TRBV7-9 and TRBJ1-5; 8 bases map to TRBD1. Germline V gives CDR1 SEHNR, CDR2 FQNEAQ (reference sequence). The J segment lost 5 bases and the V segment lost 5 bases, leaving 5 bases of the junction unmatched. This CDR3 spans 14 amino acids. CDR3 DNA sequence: TGTGCCAGCAGCGATGGACAGGGCTATCAGCCCCAGCATTTT. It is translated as CASSDGQGYQPQHF.

CDR3 sequence (DNA): TGCGCCAGCAGTGGACAGGGGTCCGGGTTTGAAAAACTGTTTTTT. This encodes CASSGQGSGFEKLFF. V and J are TRBV10-2 and TRBJ1-4; 8 bases are a match to TRBD1. Germline-derived CDR1 and CDR2 are WSHSY and SAAADI. The V segment lost 4 bases and the J segment 7 bases; nucleotides outside the gene matches: 8. This CDR3 spans 15 amino acids.

This CDR3 reads CASPDREDTEAFF. CDR3 DNA sequence: TGTGCCAGCCCGGACAGGGAGGACACTGAAGCTTTCTTT. The rearrangement joins TRBV2 to TRBJ1-1, with 8 bases identical to TRBD1. V lost 8 bases to trimming and J lost 3 bases; unmatched junction nucleotides: 5. From germline, CDR1 is SNHLY and CDR2 FYNNEI. The CDR3 spans 13 residues. The whole variable domain, remainder taken from reference TRBV2 and TRBJ1-1, is EPEVTQTPSHQVTQMGQEVILRCVPISNHLYFYWYRQILGQKVEFLVSFYNNEISEKSEIFDDQFSVERPDGSNFTLKIRSTKLEDSAMYFCASPDREDTEAFFGQGTRLTVV.

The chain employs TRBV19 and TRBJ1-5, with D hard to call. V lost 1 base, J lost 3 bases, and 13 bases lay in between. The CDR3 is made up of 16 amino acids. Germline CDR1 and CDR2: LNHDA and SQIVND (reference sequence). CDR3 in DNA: TGTGCCAGTAGTATAGGTGGGCTGCGGGACAATCAGCCCCAGCATTTT. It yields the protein CASSIGGLRDNQPQHF.

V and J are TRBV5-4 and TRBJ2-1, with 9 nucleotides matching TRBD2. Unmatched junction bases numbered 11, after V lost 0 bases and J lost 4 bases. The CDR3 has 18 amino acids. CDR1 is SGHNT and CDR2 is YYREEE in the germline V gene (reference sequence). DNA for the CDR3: TGTGCCAGCAGCTTGGGGTCGGGCGGGAGGGTCCCTTACAATGAGCAGTTCTTC. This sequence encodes CASSLGSGGRVPYNEQFF.

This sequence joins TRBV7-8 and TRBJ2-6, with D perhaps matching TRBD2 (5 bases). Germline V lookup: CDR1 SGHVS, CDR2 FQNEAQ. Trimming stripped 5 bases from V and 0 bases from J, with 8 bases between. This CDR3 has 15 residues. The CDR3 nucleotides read TGTGCCAGCAGCCCGGGATTCTCTGGGGCCAACGTCCTGACTTTC. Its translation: CASSPGFSGANVLTF.